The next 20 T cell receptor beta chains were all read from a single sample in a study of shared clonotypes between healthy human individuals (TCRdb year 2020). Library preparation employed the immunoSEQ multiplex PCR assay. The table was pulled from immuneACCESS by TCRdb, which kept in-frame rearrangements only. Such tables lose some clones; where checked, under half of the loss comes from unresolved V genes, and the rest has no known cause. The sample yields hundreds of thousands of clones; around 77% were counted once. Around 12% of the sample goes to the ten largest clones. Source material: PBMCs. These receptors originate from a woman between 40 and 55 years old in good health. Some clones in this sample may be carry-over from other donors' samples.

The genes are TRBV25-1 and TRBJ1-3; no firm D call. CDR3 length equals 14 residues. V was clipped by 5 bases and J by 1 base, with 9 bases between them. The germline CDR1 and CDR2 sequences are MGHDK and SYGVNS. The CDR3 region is CASSYAGSGNTIYF. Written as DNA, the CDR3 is TGTGCCAGCAGTTACGCGGGTTCTGGAAACACCATATATTTT.

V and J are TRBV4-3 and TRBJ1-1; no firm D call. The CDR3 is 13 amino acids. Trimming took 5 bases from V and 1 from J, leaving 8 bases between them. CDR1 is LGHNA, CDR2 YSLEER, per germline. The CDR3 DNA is TGCGCCAGCAGCACCAACAGGAACACTGAAGCTTTCTTT. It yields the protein CASSTNRNTEAFF.

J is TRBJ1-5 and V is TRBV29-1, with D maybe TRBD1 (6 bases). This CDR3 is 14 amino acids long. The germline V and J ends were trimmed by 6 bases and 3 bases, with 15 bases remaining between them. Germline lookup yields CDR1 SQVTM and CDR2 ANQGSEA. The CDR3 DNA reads TGCAGCGTAGCGACAGGCGGGTACAATCAGCCCCAGCATTTT. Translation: CSVATGGYNQPQHF.

This CDR3 is CASSFPINQLAGYTELFF. CDR3 in DNA: TGCGCCAGCAGCTTCCCTATTAACCAGCTAGCGGGATATACGGAGCTGTTTTTT. The chain recombines TRBV5-1 with TRBJ2-2; the match to TRBD2 covers 9 bases. CDR3 length equals 18 residues. Germline loops: CDR1 SGHRS, CDR2 YFSETQ. J gave up 10 bases and V 2 bases, and 18 bases lay outside the gene matches.

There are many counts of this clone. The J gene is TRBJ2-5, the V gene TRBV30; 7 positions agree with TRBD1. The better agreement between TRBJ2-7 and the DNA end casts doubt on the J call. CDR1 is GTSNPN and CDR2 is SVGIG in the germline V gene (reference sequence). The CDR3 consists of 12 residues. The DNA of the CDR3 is TGTGCCTGGCATAACAGGGGCTACGAGCAGTACTTC. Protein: CAWHNRGYEQYF.

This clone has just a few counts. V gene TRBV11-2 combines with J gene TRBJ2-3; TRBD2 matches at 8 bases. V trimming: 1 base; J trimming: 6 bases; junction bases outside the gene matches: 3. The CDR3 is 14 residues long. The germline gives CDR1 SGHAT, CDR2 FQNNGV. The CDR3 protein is CASSLGVAGDTQYF. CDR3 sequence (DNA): TGTGCCAGCAGCTTAGGGGTAGCGGGGGATACGCAGTATTTT.

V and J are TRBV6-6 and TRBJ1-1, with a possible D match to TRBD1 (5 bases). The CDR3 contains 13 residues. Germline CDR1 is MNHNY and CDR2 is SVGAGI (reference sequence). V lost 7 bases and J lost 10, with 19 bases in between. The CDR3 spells CASNGGPEGRAFF. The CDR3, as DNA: TGTGCCAGCAATGGTGGGCCGGAGGGGAGAGCTTTCTTT.

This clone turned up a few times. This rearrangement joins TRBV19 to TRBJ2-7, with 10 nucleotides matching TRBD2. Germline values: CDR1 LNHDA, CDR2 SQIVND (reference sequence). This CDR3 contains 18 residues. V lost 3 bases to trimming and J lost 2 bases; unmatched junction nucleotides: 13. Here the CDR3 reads CASSIRRGEAGGTYEQYF. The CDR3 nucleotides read TGTGCCAGTAGTATCCGCAGGGGGGAAGCGGGAGGGACCTACGAGCAGTACTTC. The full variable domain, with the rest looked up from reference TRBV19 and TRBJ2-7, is DGGITQSPKYLFRKEGQNVTLSCEQNLNHDAMYWYRQDPGQGLRLIYYSQIVNDFQKGDIAEGYSVSREKKESFPLTVTSAQKNPTAFYLCASSIRRGEAGGTYEQYFGPGTRLTVT.

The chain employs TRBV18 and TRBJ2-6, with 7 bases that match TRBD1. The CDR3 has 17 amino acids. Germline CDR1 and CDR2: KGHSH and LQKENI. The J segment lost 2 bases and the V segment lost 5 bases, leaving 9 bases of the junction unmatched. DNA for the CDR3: TGTGCCAGCTCAAGTGTGACAGGGACGACTGGGGCCAACGTCCTGACTTTC. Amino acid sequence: CASSSVTGTTGANVLTF.

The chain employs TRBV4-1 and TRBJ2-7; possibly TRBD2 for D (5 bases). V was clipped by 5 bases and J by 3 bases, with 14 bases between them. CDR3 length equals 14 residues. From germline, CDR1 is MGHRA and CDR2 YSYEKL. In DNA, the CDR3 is TGCGCCAGCAGCGCGAGGGCCGGATACTACGAGCAGTACTTC. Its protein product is CASSARAGYYEQYF.

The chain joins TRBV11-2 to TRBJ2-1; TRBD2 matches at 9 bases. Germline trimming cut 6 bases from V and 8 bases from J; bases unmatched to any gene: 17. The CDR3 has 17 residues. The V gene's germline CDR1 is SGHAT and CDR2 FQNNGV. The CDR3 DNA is TGTGCCAGCAGTTTAATTCCCCTAGCGGGAAGTCTCGATGAGCAGTTCTTC. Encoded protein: CASSLIPLAGSLDEQFF.

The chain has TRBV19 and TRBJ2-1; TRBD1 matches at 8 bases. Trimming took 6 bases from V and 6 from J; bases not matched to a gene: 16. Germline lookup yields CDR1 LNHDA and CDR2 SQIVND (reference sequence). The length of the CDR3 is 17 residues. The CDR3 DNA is TGTGCCAGTAGGATTATTCAGGGGGCCCTACCGCGCAATGAGCAGTTCTTC. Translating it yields CASRIIQGALPRNEQFF.

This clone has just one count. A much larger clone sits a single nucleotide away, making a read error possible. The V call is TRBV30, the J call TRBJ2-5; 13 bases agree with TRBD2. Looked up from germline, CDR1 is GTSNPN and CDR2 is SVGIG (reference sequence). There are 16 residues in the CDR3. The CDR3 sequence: CVWSAAGLAGQETQYF. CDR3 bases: TGTGTCTGGAGTGCAGCGGGACTAGCGGGACAAGAGACCCAGTACTTC.

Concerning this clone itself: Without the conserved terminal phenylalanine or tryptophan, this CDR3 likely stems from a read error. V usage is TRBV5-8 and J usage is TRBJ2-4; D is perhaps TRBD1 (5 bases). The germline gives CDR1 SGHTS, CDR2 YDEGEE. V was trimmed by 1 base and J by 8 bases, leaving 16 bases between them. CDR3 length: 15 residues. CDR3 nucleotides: TGTGCCAGCAGCTTGATTTGGCAGGGTCCGGACATTCAGTACCTC. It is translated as CASSLIWQGPDIQYL.

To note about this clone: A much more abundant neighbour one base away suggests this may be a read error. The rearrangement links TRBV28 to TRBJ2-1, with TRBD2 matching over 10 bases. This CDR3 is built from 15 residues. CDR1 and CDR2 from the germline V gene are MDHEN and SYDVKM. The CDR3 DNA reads TGTACCAGCAGGGCTAGCGGGAGCTCCTACAATGAGCAGTTCTTC. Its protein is CTSRASGSSYNEQFF.

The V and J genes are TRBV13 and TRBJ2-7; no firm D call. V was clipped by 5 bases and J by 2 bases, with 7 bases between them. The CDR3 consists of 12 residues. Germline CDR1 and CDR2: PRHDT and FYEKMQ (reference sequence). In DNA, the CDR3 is TGTGCCAGCAGCCGCGTTACCTACGAGCAGTACTTC. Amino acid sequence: CASSRVTYEQYF.

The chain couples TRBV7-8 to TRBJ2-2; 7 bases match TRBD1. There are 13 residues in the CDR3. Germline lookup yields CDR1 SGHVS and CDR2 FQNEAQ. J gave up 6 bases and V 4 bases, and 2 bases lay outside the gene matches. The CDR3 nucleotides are TGTGCCAGCAGCTGGACAGGATCCGGGGAGCTGTTTTTT. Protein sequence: CASSWTGSGELFF.

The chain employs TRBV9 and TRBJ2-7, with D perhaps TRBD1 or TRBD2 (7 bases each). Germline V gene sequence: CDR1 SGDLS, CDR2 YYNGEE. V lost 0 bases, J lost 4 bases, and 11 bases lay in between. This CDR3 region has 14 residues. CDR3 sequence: CASSVAQGGYEQYF. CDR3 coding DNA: TGTGCCAGCAGCGTAGCCCAGGGGGGGTACGAGCAGTACTTC.

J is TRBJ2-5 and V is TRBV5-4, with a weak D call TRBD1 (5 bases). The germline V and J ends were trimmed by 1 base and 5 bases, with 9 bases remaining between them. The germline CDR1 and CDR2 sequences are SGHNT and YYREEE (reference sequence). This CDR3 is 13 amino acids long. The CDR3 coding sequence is TGTGCCAGCAGCTTGAACAGGTTGGAGACCCAGTACTTC. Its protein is CASSLNRLETQYF.

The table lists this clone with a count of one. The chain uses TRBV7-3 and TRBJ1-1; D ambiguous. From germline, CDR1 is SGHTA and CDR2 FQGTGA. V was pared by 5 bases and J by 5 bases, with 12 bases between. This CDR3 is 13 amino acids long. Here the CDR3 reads CASSGQRGTEAFF. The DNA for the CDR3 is TGTGCCAGCAGCGGTCAGAGAGGGACTGAAGCTTTCTTT.